Listed below are T cell receptor beta chains from one sample, sequenced in a study of OX40 agonist ivuxolimab in advanced cancers. The data were produced by immunoSEQ multiplex PCR, yet TCRdb's version contains in-frame clones alone and is incomplete. The repertoire consists of 90,000 to 95,000 clones, with 84% occurring once and the leading ten covering roughly 1.1%. The source was CD4+ or CD8+ T cells sorted from blood, collected in a trial of the OX40 agonist ivuxolimab. The receptors were gathered from an adult with an advanced solid tumor such as melanoma, head and neck, liver or kidney cancer. Both conserved end residues are part of each CDR3. A D gene is named only where the DNA matches it firmly. Rows may omit the clone size; those that give it use once, few, many or a size class.

j_call: TRBJ2-1
d_call: -
v_call: TRBV28
clone_size: -
cdr3_aa: CASSTTSLAPVF
cdr3_nt: TGTGCCAGCAGTACCACTAGCTTGGCCCCTGTCTTC

j_call: TRBJ1-2
d_call: -
v_call: TRBV28
clone_size: -
cdr3_aa: CASIPTSNYGYTF
cdr3_nt: TGTGCCAGCATACCGACCTCTAACTATGGCTACACCTTC

j_call: TRBJ1-2
d_call: -
v_call: TRBV28
clone_size: -
cdr3_aa: CASSPDSYGYTF
cdr3_nt: TGTGCCAGCAGCCCCGATTCCTATGGCTACACCTTC

j_call: TRBJ2-7
d_call: -
v_call: TRBV2
clone_size: -
cdr3_aa: CASSETGVQGEQYF
cdr3_nt: TGTGCCAGCAGTGAAACTGGGGTCCAAGGCGAGCAGTACTTC

j_call: TRBJ1-6
d_call: -
v_call: TRBV6-5
clone_size: -
cdr3_aa: CASSPIGGRNSPLHF
cdr3_nt: TGTGCCAGCAGTCCAATCGGGGGGCGGAATTCACCCCTCCACTTT

j_call: TRBJ1-2
d_call: -
v_call: TRBV6-1
clone_size: -
cdr3_aa: CASKADGIGYGYTF
cdr3_nt: TGTGCCAGCAAGGCAGATGGGATAGGCTACGGCTACACCTTC

j_call: TRBJ2-7
d_call: TRBD1
v_call: TRBV5-1
clone_size: -
cdr3_aa: CASSIDRGEQYF
cdr3_nt: TGCGCCAGCAGCATCGACAGGGGCGAGCAGTACTTC

j_call: TRBJ1-2
d_call: -
v_call: TRBV6-5
clone_size: -
cdr3_aa: CASSYADSYGYTF
cdr3_nt: TGTGCCAGCAGTTACGCAGACAGCTATGGCTACACCTTC

j_call: TRBJ2-7
d_call: TRBD1
v_call: TRBV14
clone_size: -
cdr3_aa: CASSQRGTGPYEQYF
cdr3_nt: TGTGCCAGCAGCCAACGTGGGACAGGGCCCTACGAGCAGTACTTC

j_call: TRBJ2-1
d_call: -
v_call: TRBV29-1
clone_size: -
cdr3_aa: CSVDGGAGNEQFF
cdr3_nt: TGCAGCGTTGATGGAGGGGCGGGCAATGAGCAGTTCTTC

j_call: TRBJ2-5
d_call: TRBD2
v_call: TRBV29-1
clone_size: -
cdr3_aa: CSVAGAQETQYF
cdr3_nt: TGCAGCGTAGCGGGGGCCCAAGAGACCCAGTACTTC

j_call: TRBJ2-2
d_call: -
v_call: TRBV5-1
clone_size: -
cdr3_aa: CASSPSLSGELFF
cdr3_nt: TGCGCCAGCAGCCCCTCCTTGAGCGGGGAGCTGTTTTTT

j_call: TRBJ2-3
d_call: -
v_call: TRBV5-6
clone_size: -
cdr3_aa: CASRGFKRGNADTQYF
cdr3_nt: TGTGCCAGCAGGGGGTTTAAGAGGGGAAACGCAGATACGCAGTATTTT

j_call: TRBJ2-3
d_call: TRBD2
v_call: TRBV19
clone_size: -
cdr3_aa: CASTTSGWTDTQYF
cdr3_nt: TGTGCCAGCACGACTAGCGGGTGGACAGATACGCAGTATTTT

j_call: TRBJ2-3
d_call: -
v_call: TRBV2
clone_size: -
cdr3_aa: CASRATSTDTQYF
cdr3_nt: TGTGCCAGCAGGGCAACTAGCACAGATACGCAGTATTTT

j_call: TRBJ1-6
d_call: -
v_call: TRBV25-1
clone_size: -
cdr3_aa: CASSDLNGPANSPLHF
cdr3_nt: TGTGCCAGCAGTGATCTTAACGGGCCCGCGAATTCACCCCTCCACTTT

j_call: TRBJ1-6
d_call: -
v_call: TRBV6-1
clone_size: -
cdr3_aa: CASRVSSPLHF
cdr3_nt: TGTGCCAGCAGGGTTTCATCACCCCTCCACTTT

j_call: TRBJ2-1
d_call: -
v_call: TRBV19
clone_size: once
cdr3_aa: CASSMGKDYHNEQFF
cdr3_nt: TGTGCCAGTAGTATGGGTAAAGACTATCACAATGAGCAGTTCTTC

j_call: TRBJ2-7
d_call: -
v_call: TRBV18
clone_size: -
cdr3_aa: CASSFGRYEQYF
cdr3_nt: TGTGCCAGCTCATTCGGGAGATACGAGCAGTACTTC

j_call: TRBJ2-2
d_call: -
v_call: TRBV7-2
clone_size: -
cdr3_aa: CASSLDQSNTGELFF
cdr3_nt: TGTGCCAGCAGCTTAGATCAATCGAACACCGGGGAGCTGTTTTTT